The 21 T cell receptor beta chains presented below share a single source sample, sequenced in a study of cytomegalovirus exposure and HLA in healthy donors. Use of 60 Vbeta and 13 Jbeta primers characterized the PCR. Generated by immunoSEQ multiplex PCR, the TCRdb table keeps only in-frame clones and is missing some. Here the sample spans around 130,000 clones, more than 80% being singletons. Material for sequencing was PBMCs. All receptors come from a woman aged 30 to 39 in good health and CMV-seropositive.

V is TRBV12-5 and J is TRBJ1-1, with D possibly TRBD1 on 5 matching bases. Germline CDR1 reads LGHNT; CDR2 reads FRNRAP. Trimming removed 3 bases at V and 1 base at J, with 9 bases between. This CDR3 has 14 residues. The chain's CDR3 is CASGLETGNTEAFF. The CDR3 DNA sequence: TGTGCTAGTGGTTTAGAAACAGGGAACACTGAAGCTTTCTTT.

The V gene is TRBV6-5, the J gene TRBJ1-3; TRBD1 might be the D (6 bases). Trimming removed 4 bases from V and 0 bases from J, with 13 bases in between. CDR3 size: 16 residues. Germline lookup yields CDR1 MNHEY and CDR2 SVGAGI. This chain's CDR3 is CASSSLQGASGNTIYF. In nucleotides, the CDR3 is TGTGCCAGCAGTTCCTTACAGGGCGCCTCTGGAAACACCATATATTTT.

The chain has TRBV10-2 and TRBJ1-1, with D maybe TRBD1 (5 bases). The V and J ends lost 8 bases and 4 bases respectively, with 26 bases between them. CDR3 size: 17 residues. CDR1 and CDR2 from the germline V gene are WSHSY and SAAADI. The CDR3 region has the DNA TGCGCCAGCCGCGGGGGGGGAGGGGAGGCAAGGGTCACTGAAGCTTTCTTT. It encodes CASRGGGGEARVTEAFF.

The chain uses TRBV29-1 and TRBJ1-2, with 8 bases identical to TRBD1. V was clipped by 7 bases and J by 3 bases; unmatched bases: 13. Per germline, CDR1 SQVTM and CDR2 ANQGSEA. This CDR3 contains 15 residues. CDR3 coding DNA: TGCAGCGCTTTGCCTCAGGGGGCGATCCACTATGGCTACACCTTC. Its protein product is CSALPQGAIHYGYTF.

This clone turned up a few times. The rearrangement links TRBV5-6 to TRBJ1-2; 7 nucleotides agree with TRBD1. This CDR3 contains 15 residues. The V gene end was trimmed by 0 bases and the J gene end by 7 bases; junction bases not matched to a gene: 9. Germline CDR1 reads SGHDT; CDR2 reads YYEEEE. The CDR3 DNA is TGTGCCAGCAGCTTGGCTCGAGGGGGCGGGGCTGGCTACACCTTC. Translation gives CASSLARGGGAGYTF.

CDR3 coding DNA: TGTGCCAGCAGCTTGGGACGGGATCATGAGCAGTTCTTC. Encoded protein: CASSLGRDHEQFF. The chain combines TRBV5-6 with TRBJ2-1; possibly TRBD2 for D (5 bases). The ends were cut back, 0 bases at V and 8 bases at J, with 9 bases in the middle. CDR1 is SGHDT, CDR2 YYEEEE, per germline. The CDR3 is made up of 13 amino acids. The full variable domain, completed using reference TRBV5-6 and TRBJ2-1, is DAGVTQSPTHLIKTRGQQVTLRCSPKSGHDTVSWYQQALGQGPQFIFQYYEEEERQRGNFPDRFSGHQFPNYSSELNVNALLLGDSALYLCASSLGRDHEQFFGPGTRLTVL.

The rearrangement links TRBV15 to TRBJ2-7; 11 bases line up with TRBD1. V shed 5 bases and J 2 bases; nucleotides not matched to a gene: 2. The length of the CDR3 is 14 residues. Germline CDR1 and CDR2: LNHNV and YYDKDF (reference sequence). The CDR3 loop reads CATSGGQGAYEQYF. CDR3 in DNA: TGTGCCACCAGCGGGGGACAGGGGGCCTACGAGCAGTACTTC.

The V gene is TRBV28, the J gene TRBJ1-2; maybe TRBD1 (5 bases). The CDR3 has 13 amino acids. Germline V gene lookup returns CDR1 MDHEN and CDR2 SYDVKM. V was trimmed by 6 bases and J by 5 bases, leaving 13 bases between them. The CDR3 here is CASSPRAGYGYTF. The CDR3 DNA reads TGTGCCAGCAGCCCCCGCGCAGGGTATGGCTACACCTTC.

V and J are TRBV29-1 and TRBJ1-5; 10 bases fit TRBD1. This CDR3 comprises 13 residues. In germline, CDR1 is SQVTM, CDR2 ANQGSEA. V trimming: 6 bases; J trimming: 5 bases; junction bases outside the gene matches: 4. CDR3 loop: CSVAGTGDQPQHF. CDR3 DNA sequence: TGCAGCGTCGCGGGGACAGGGGATCAGCCCCAGCATTTT. The whole variable domain, remainder taken from reference TRBV29-1 and TRBJ1-5, is SAVISQKPSRDICQRGTSLTIQCQVDSQVTMMFWYRQQPGQSLTLIATANQGSEATYESGFVIDKFPISRPNLTFSTLTVSNMSPEDSSIYLCSVAGTGDQPQHFGDGTRLSIL.

In regard to this clone: The sample contains more than one DNA sequence encoding this CDR3. The chain couples TRBV5-4 to TRBJ2-1; TRBD1 is a possible D gene (6 bases). The CDR3 totals 13 residues. Germline lookup yields CDR1 SGHNT and CDR2 YYREEE (reference sequence). V gave up 5 bases and J gave up 4 bases, with 10 bases separating them. CDR3 in DNA: TGTGCCAGCAGGCTGGACAGTTACAATGAGCAGTTCTTC. Protein: CASRLDSYNEQFF.

The chain recombines TRBV7-9 with TRBJ1-2, with D maybe TRBD1 (5 bases). The CDR3 is 14 amino acids. Germline V gene data show CDR1 as SEHNR and CDR2 as FQNEAQ (reference sequence). The V end lost 4 bases, the J end lost 6 bases, and 15 bases lay between the germline ends. CDR3 in DNA: TGTGCCAGCAGCTCCTCCGACAGCCGAAATGGCTACACCTTC. Its translation is CASSSSDSRNGYTF.

The chain recombines TRBV28 with TRBJ2-7; D perhaps matches TRBD2 (5 bases). The CDR3 has 15 residues. V lost 11 bases, J lost 3 bases, and 23 bases lay in between. Germline values: CDR1 MDHEN, CDR2 SYDVKM. CDR3 loop: CAAGRGAQNNYEQYF. CDR3 nucleotide sequence: TGTGCCGCGGGCCGGGGTGCACAGAATAACTACGAGCAGTACTTC.

Here the CDR3 DNA reads TGCGCCAGCAGTGAGCCACCTCCCCTGACAGGAACGAGCTCTGGAAACACCATATATTTT. It specifies CASSEPPPLTGTSSGNTIYF. The chain carries TRBV10-2 and TRBJ1-3; a weak D match, TRBD1 (6 bases). Trimming left V 2 bases short and J 0 bases short, with 23 bases between. The CDR3 sequence is 20 residues long. Germline assignment: CDR1 WSHSY and CDR2 SAAADI.

This chain joins TRBV30 and TRBJ2-1; TRBD2 agrees at 11 bases. Germline V CDR1 and CDR2: GTSNPN, SVGIG (reference sequence). Trimming removed 5 bases from V and 3 bases from J; junction bases left unmatched: 9. This CDR3 comprises 16 residues. CDR3 nucleotides: TGTGCCTGGGCTGGGACGGGGACTAGCGGCTACAATGAGCAGTTCTTC. Protein product: CAWAGTGTSGYNEQFF.

This chain connects TRBV28 to TRBJ2-2, with 7 bases lining up with TRBD1. Germline assignment: CDR1 MDHEN and CDR2 SYDVKM. After removal of 8 bases from V and 2 bases from J, the junction contained 2 bases not matched to a gene. The CDR3 runs 13 residues. The CDR3 loop reads CASLGGNTGELFF. The CDR3, as DNA: TGTGCCAGCCTAGGGGGCAACACCGGGGAGCTGTTTTTT.

This chain links TRBV5-1 with TRBJ2-5; D gene uncertain. Trimming took 1 base from V and 3 from J, leaving 7 bases between them. The germline V gene has CDR1 SGHRS and CDR2 YFSETQ. The CDR3 covers 13 residues. CDR3 amino acids: CASSLLEKETQYF. CDR3 DNA sequence: TGCGCCAGCAGCTTGCTTGAGAAAGAGACCCAGTACTTC.

The V call is TRBV6-5, the J call TRBJ1-1; 7 bases match TRBD1. Germline values: CDR1 MNHEY, CDR2 SVGAGI. This CDR3 contains 16 residues. The V gene end was trimmed by 0 bases and the J gene end by 9 bases; junction bases not matched to a gene: 13. The CDR3 nucleotides are TGTGCCAGCAGTTACTCCCCTACAGGGGCCAGGAATAAAGCTTTCTTT. It is translated as CASSYSPTGARNKAFF.

The genes are TRBV11-2 and TRBJ2-7, with D possibly matching TRBD1 (5 bases). CDR3 length: 15 amino acids. Per germline, CDR1 SGHAT and CDR2 FQNNGV. Trimming pared 1 base from V and 3 bases from J, leaving 13 bases between. CDR3 DNA: TGTGCCAGCAGCTTAGGGGGCGGCTCCCACTACGAGCAGTACTTC. Translating gives CASSLGGGSHYEQYF.

This sequence joins TRBV9 and TRBJ1-5, with D hard to call. This CDR3 is 13 amino acids long. In germline, CDR1 is SGDLS, CDR2 YYNGEE. V was trimmed by 0 bases and J by 4 bases, leaving 5 bases between them. The CDR3 DNA follows: TGTGCCAGCAGCGTAGGGCAGAATCAGCCCCAGCATTTT. It encodes CASSVGQNQPQHF.

This clone has only one observation. The chain uses TRBV5-1 and TRBJ1-1; a possible D gene is TRBD1 (6 bases). This CDR3 region has 15 residues. Between the trimmed V and J ends, which lost 4 bases and 4 bases, there was a span of 17 bases. Looked up from germline, CDR1 is SGHRS and CDR2 is YFSETQ. The DNA of the CDR3 is TGCGCCAGCAGCCTCTTGACCAGGGGTAGCACTGAAGCTTTCTTT. Translation: CASSLLTRGSTEAFF.

The chain combines TRBV28 with TRBJ2-2; possibly TRBD1 for D (5 bases). CDR3 size: 14 residues. CDR1 MDHEN and CDR2 SYDVKM come from the germline V gene. V was trimmed by 6 bases and J by 2 bases, leaving 10 bases between them. The CDR3 region has the DNA TGTGCCAGCAGCAAGGGGCAAAACACCGGGGAGCTGTTTTTT. It encodes CASSKGQNTGELFF.